This TCR beta chain is drawn from a study of beta chain features in type 1 diabetes. Remarks on this clone: What it binds is not known.

V was pared by 5 bases and J by 6 bases, with 3 bases of the junction left unmatched. Germline CDR1 is SGHTA and CDR2 is FQGTGA. CDR3 size: 13 residues. General study findings and limits: Naive, central memory and Treg TCRB repertoires seemed to resemble each other more closely in patients than they did in healthy donors. Insertion counts at VDJ junctions were lower in type 1 diabetes patients, who also showed more deletions there.

As every portion of the isolated RNA was reverse transcribed, the sequencing read expressed TCRB transcripts. Naive, central memory and regulatory T cell samples yielded around 3.5 million reads on average. The method was immunoSEQ multiplex PCR; TCRdb's version includes in-frame clones alone and lacks a portion of them. The sample carries 30,000 to 45,000 clones, 55% to 70% recorded once. This receptor was identified in a young woman in good health. Sequenced sample: Tregs from blood. The chain employs TRBV7-3 and TRBJ2-1, with 8 bases fitting TRBD1. This chain's CDR3 is CASSAGTGNEQFF. CDR3 nucleotide sequence: TGTGCCAGCAGCGCCGGGACAGGCAATGAGCAGTTCTTC.